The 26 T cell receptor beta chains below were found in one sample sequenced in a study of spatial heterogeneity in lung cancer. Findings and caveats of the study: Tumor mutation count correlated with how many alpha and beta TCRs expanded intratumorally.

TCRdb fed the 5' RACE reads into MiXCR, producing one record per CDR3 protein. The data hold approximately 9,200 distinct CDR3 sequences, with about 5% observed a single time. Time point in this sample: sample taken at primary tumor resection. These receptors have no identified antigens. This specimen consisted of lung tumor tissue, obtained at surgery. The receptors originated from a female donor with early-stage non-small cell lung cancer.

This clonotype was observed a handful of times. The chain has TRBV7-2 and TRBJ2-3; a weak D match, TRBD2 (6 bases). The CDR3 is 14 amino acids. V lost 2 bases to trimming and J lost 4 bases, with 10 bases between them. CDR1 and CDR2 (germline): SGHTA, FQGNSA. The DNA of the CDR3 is TGTGCCAGCAGCTTATACGGGGGATCAGATACGCAGTATTTT. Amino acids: CASSLYGGSDTQYF.

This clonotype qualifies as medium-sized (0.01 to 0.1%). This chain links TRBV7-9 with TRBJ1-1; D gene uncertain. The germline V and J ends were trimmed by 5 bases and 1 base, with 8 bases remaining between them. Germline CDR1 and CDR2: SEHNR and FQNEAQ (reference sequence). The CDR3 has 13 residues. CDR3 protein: CASSLAGNTEAFF. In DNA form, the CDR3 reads TGTGCCAGCAGCCTCGCCGGGAACACTGAAGCTTTCTTT.

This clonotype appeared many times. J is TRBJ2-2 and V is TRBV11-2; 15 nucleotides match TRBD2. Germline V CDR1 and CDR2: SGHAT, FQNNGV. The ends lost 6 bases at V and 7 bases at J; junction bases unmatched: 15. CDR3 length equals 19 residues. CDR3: CASRFTIGGLAGGNGELFF. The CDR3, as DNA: TGTGCCAGCAGGTTCACCATAGGGGGACTAGCGGGAGGAAACGGGGAGCTGTTTTTT.

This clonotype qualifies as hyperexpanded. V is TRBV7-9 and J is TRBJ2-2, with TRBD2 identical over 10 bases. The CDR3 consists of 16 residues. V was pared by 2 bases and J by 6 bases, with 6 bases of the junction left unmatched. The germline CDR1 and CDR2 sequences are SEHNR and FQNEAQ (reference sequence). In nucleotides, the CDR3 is TGTGCCAGCAGCTTATGGCTAGCGGGAGTACCCGGGGAGCTGTTTTTT. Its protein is CASSLWLAGVPGELFF.

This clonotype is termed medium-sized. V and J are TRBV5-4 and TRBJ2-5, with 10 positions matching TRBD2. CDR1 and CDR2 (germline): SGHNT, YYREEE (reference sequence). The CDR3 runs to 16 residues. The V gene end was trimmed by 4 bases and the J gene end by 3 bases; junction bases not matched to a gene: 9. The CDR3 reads CASSHELAGMEETQYF. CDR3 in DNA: TGTGCCAGCAGCCATGAACTAGCGGGAATGGAAGAGACCCAGTACTTC.

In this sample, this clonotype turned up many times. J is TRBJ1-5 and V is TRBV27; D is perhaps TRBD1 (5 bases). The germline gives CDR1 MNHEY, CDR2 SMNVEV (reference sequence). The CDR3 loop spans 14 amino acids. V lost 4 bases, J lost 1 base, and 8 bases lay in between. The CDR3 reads CASSSTGSNQPQHF. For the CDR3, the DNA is TGTGCCAGCAGTTCTACAGGCAGCAATCAGCCCCAGCATTTT.

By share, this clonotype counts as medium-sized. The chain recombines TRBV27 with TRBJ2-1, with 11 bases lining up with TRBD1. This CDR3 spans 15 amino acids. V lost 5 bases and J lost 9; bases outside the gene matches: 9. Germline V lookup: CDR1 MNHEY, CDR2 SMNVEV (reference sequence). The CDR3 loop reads CASSITGTGGGEQFF. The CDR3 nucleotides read TGTGCCAGCAGTATCACCGGGACAGGGGGAGGTGAGCAGTTCTTC.

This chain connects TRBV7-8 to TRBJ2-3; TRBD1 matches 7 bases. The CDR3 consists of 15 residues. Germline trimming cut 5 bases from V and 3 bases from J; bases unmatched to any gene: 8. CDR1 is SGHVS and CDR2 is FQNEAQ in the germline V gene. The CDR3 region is CASSPRGWGTDTQYF. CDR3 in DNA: TGTGCCAGCAGCCCCAGGGGGTGGGGAACAGATACGCAGTATTTT.

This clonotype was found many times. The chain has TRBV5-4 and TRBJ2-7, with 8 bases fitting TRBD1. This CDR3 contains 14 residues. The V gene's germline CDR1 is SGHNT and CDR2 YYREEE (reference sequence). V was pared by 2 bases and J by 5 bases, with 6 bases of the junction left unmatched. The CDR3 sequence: CASSFADRVNEQYF. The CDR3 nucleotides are TGTGCCAGCAGCTTTGCGGACAGGGTCAACGAGCAGTACTTC.

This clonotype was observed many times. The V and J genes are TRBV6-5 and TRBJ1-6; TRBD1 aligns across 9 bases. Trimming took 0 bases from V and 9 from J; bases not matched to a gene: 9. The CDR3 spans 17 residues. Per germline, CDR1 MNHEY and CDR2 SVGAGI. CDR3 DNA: TGTGCCAGCAGTTACTCAAGGACAGGGGCTGGGGTTTCACCCCTCCACTTT. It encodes CASSYSRTGAGVSPLHF.

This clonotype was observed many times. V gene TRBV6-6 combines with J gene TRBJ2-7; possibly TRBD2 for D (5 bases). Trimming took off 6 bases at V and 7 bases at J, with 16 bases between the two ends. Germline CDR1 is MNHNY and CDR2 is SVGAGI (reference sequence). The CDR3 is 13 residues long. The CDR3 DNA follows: TGTGCCAGCAGATTTATCCTAGCCGGGGAGCAGTACTTC. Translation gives CASRFILAGEQYF.

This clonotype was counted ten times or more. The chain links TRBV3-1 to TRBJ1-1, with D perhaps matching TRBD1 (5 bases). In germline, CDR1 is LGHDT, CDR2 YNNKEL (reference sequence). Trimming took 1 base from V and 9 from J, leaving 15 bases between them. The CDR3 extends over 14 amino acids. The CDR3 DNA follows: TGTGCCAGCAGCCAAGGTGAGGGAAGGGGACAAGCTTTCTTT. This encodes CASSQGEGRGQAFF.

CDR3 DNA sequence: TGCGCCAGCAGCCCCGGGACTCCCAGAGAAGATACGCAGTATTTT. Translating gives CASSPGTPREDTQYF. This rearrangement joins TRBV5-1 to TRBJ2-3; D may be TRBD2 (6 bases). The CDR3 covers 15 residues. The germline V gene has CDR1 SGHRS and CDR2 YFSETQ. With 4 bases removed from V and 5 bases from J, the gap between germline ends came to 17 bases.

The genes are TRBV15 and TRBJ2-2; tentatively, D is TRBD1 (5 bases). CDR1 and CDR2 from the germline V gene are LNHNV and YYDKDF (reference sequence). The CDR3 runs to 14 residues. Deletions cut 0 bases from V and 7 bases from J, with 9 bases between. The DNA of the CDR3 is TGTGCCACCAGCAGAGACAGGGAACACGGGGAGCTGTTTTTT. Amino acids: CATSRDREHGELFF.

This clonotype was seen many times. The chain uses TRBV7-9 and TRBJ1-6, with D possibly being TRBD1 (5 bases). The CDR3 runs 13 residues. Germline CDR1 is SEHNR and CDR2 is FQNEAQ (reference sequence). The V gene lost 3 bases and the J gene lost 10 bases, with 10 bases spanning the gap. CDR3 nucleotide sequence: TGTGCCAGCAGCTTGGACACAGACTCACCCCTCCACTTT. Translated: CASSLDTDSPLHF.

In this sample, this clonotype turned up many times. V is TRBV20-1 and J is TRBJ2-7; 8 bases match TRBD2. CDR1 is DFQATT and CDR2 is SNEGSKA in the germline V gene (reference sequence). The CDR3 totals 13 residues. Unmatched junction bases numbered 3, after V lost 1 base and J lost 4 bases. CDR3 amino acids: CSARAGTRYEQYF. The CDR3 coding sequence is TGCAGTGCTAGAGCCGGGACTAGATACGAGCAGTACTTC.

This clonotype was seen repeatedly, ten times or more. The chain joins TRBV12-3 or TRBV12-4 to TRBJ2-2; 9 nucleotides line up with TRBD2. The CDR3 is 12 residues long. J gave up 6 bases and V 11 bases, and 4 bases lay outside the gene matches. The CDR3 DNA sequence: TGTGCCGGTAGCGGGAGCGCCGGGGAGCTGTTTTTT. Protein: CAGSGSAGELFF.

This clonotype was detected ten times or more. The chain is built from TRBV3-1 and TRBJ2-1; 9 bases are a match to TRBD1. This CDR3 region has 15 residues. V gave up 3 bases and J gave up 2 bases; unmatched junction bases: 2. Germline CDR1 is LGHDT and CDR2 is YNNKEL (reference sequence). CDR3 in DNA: TGTGCCAGCAGCCACGGGGACAGGGCCTACAATGAGCAGTTCTTC. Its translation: CASSHGDRAYNEQFF.

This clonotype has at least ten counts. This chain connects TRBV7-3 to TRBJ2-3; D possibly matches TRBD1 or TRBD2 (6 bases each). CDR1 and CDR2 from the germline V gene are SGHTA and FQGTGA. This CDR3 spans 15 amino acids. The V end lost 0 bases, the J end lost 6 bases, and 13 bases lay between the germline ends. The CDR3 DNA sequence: TGTGCCAGCAGCTTAACTCCCCAAGGGGGGGATACGCAGTATTTT. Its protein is CASSLTPQGGDTQYF.

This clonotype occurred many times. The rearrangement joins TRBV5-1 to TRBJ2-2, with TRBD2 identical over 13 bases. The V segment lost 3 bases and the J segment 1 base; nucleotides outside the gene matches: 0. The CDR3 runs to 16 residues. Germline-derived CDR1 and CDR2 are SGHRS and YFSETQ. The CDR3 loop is CASSWTSGRNTGELFF. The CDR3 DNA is TGCGCCAGCAGCTGGACTAGCGGGAGGAACACCGGGGAGCTGTTTTTT.

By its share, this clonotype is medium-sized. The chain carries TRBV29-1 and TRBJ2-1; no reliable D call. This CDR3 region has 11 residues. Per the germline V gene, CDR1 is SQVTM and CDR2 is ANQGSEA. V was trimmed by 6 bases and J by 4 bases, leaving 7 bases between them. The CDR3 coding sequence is TGCAGCGTAGTAGGTTACAATGAGCAGTTCTTC. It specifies CSVVGYNEQFF.

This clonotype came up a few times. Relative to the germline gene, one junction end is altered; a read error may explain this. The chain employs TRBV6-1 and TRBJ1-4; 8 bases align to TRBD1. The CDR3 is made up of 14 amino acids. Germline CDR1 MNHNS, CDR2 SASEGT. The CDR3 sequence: CASNEQGGSEKLFF. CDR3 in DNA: TGTGCCAGCAATGAACAGGGGGGAAGTGAAAAACTGTTTTTT.

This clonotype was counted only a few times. In DNA, the CDR3 is TGTGCCAGCAGGCCCGGGACGGCTAATTCACCCCTCCACTTT. Protein product: CASRPGTANSPLHF. The genes are TRBV3-1 and TRBJ1-6, with a tentative D call TRBD1 (5 bases). Germline CDR1 reads LGHDT; CDR2 reads YNNKEL (reference sequence). Trimming stripped 6 bases from V and 6 bases from J, with 12 bases between. The CDR3 length is 14 residues.

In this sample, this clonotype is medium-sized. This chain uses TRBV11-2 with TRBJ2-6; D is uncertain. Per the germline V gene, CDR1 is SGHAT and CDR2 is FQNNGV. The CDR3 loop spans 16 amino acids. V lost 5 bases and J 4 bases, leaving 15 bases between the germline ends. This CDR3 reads CASSRTQVSGANVLTF. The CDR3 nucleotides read TGTGCCAGCAGCCGAACTCAGGTTTCCGGGGCCAACGTCCTGACTTTC.

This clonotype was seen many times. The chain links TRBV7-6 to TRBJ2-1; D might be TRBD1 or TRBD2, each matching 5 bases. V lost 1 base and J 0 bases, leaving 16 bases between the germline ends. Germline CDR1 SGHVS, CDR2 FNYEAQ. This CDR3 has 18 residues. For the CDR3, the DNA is TGTGCCAGCAGCTTAGAACAGAGGGGATCTAGCTCCTACAATGAGCAGTTCTTC. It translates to CASSLEQRGSSSYNEQFF.

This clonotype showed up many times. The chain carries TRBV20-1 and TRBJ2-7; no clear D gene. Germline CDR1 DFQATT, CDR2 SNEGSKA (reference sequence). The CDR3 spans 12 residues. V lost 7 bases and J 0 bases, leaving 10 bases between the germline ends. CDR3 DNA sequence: TGCAGTGGGGCTGCTAGCTCCTACGAGCAGTACTTC. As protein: CSGAASSYEQYF.